This T cell receptor beta chain was recovered during a study of technical replicates of blood from several donors. Germline V gene lookup returns CDR1 LNHDA and CDR2 SQIVND (reference sequence). The CDR3 spans 14 residues. The J segment lost 2 bases and the V segment lost 7 bases, leaving 4 bases of the junction unmatched. Libraries were prepared by immunoSEQ multiplex PCR; TCRdb keeps only in-frame clonotypes and omits some of them. The sample yields some 74,000 clones, nearly 98% seen once. There are a few counts of this clone. The sequencing sample was made of T cells isolated from PBMCs. The rearrangement uses TRBV19 and TRBJ2-3, with TRBD2 identical over 9 bases. The clonotype originates from a human donor in good health. CDR3 nucleotide sequence: TGTGCCAGTATAAGCGGGAGGACCACAGATACGCAGTATTTT. Translation gives CASISGRTTDTQYF.